The clone carrying this T cell receptor (beta chain) was observed once. The antigen is undetermined. Profiling relied on immunoSEQ multiplex PCR, and the TCRdb table lists in-frame clones only, not all of them. The table has around 37,000 clones, around 75% seen once. The study treated chemo-refractory metastatic non-small-cell lung cancer patients with focal radiation plus ipilimumab CTLA-4 blockade. The CDR3 has 17 amino acids. Unmatched junction bases numbered 10, after V lost 5 bases and J lost 5 bases. Germline values: CDR1 MNHEY, CDR2 SMNVEV (reference sequence). The data were taken from a study of radiotherapy plus CTLA-4 blockade in lung cancer. Overall study context: Across the patients, objective responses occurred in approximately 17%, and disease control in 30% to 40%.

General study points: Early shifts in blood T cell clones, with interferon-beta, reportedly predicted response best.

The chain joins TRBV27 to TRBJ2-1; TRBD2 matches at 12 bases. The source is a human donor with non-small cell lung cancer that progressed on radiotherapy plus ipilimumab. The sequenced sample was peripheral blood, obtained from a patient treated with radiotherapy plus ipilimumab. As DNA, the CDR3 is TGTGCCAGCAGTCCGTCTAGCGGGAGGGCTGGAAACAATGAGCAGTTCTTC. As protein: CASSPSSGRAGNNEQFF.